Listed here are 14 T cell receptor beta chains from one sample, sequenced in a study of PD-L1 blockade in urothelial cancer (dated by TCRdb to about 2017). The library was built by means of the immunoSEQ multiplex PCR assay. In TCRdb, the immuneACCESS table is reduced to in-frame sequences with V and J assigned. These tables do not hold every clone; where another copy was compared, an unresolved V gene accounts for under half, and the others remain unexplained. In all, the sample holds fewer than 90,000 clones, and about 91% of those were seen once. Jointly, the top ten make up roughly 0.87% of the sample. This specimen's time point label, interpreted: peripheral blood 6 weeks after treatment start. The sequences come from PBMCs, collected around atezolizumab (anti-PD-L1) treatment. These receptors all come from a woman of 80 years or more with urothelial cancer.

J is TRBJ1-1 and V is TRBV2, with D perhaps matching TRBD1 (6 bases). The V and J ends lost 6 bases and 0 bases respectively, with 14 bases between them. Per germline, CDR1 SNHLY and CDR2 FYNNEI. The CDR3 is made up of 15 amino acids. The CDR3 sequence is CASSEQGTVNTEAFF. CDR3 sequence (DNA): TGTGCCAGCAGCGAACAGGGAACGGTGAACACTGAAGCTTTCTTT.

CDR3 in amino acids: CASSPPGQGARGYTF. CDR3 in DNA: TGTGCCAGCTCGCCTCCGGGACAGGGGGCGAGAGGCTACACCTTC. The chain links TRBV18 to TRBJ1-2; 12 positions match TRBD1. The CDR3 length is 15 residues. Germline trimming cut 6 bases from V and 8 bases from J; bases unmatched to any gene: 10. Germline CDR1 KGHSH, CDR2 LQKENI.

The chain combines TRBV7-9 with TRBJ1-4; 7 bases align to TRBD1. This CDR3 has 15 residues. CDR1 and CDR2 from the germline V gene are SEHNR and FQNEAQ (reference sequence). J lost 5 bases, V lost 1 base, and 4 bases had no gene match. The CDR3 sequence is CASSLGGQMNEKLFF. The CDR3 DNA follows: TGTGCCAGCAGCTTAGGGGGACAGATGAATGAAAAACTGTTTTTT. The full variable domain, completed using reference TRBV7-9 and TRBJ1-4, is DTGVSQNPRHKITKRGQNVTFRCDPISEHNRLYWYRQTLGQGPEFLTYFQNEAQLEKSRLLSDRFSAERPKGSFSTLEIQRTEQGDSAMYLCASSLGGQMNEKLFFGSGTQLSVL.

This chain uses TRBV4-2 with TRBJ1-3; no definite D call. V was cut by 4 bases and J by 0 bases, with 13 bases left in between. In germline, CDR1 is LGHNA, CDR2 YNFKEQ. The CDR3 contains 16 residues. In nucleotides, the CDR3 is TGTGCCAGCAGCCCGAGGGTATGGGGCTCTGGAAACACCATATATTTT. Its translation is CASSPRVWGSGNTIYF.

This chain links TRBV9 with TRBJ1-4; tentative D call: TRBD1 (6 bases). Trimming removed 2 bases from V and 1 base from J, with 12 bases in between. This CDR3 region has 16 residues. CDR1 SGDLS and CDR2 YYNGEE come from the germline V gene. CDR3 region: CASSVGRGITNEKLFF. For the CDR3, the DNA is TGTGCCAGCAGCGTGGGTAGGGGGATAACTAATGAAAAACTGTTTTTT.

The chain couples TRBV5-1 to TRBJ2-7, with 14 bases identical to TRBD2. V lost 7 bases and J lost 1; bases outside the gene matches: 13. There are 18 residues in the CDR3. CDR1 and CDR2 (germline): SGHRS, YFSETQ. CDR3 DNA: TGCGCCAGCGCCCTGACTAGCGGGAGGGCTCGGGGATCCTACGAGCAGTACTTC. It encodes CASALTSGRARGSYEQYF. The full variable domain, in which reference TRBV5-1 and TRBJ2-7 provide the parts outside the CDR3, is KAGVTQTPRYLIKTRGQQVTLSCSPISGHRSVSWYQQTPGQGLQFLFEYFSETQRNKGNFPGRFSGRQFSNSRSEMNVSTLELGDSALYLCASALTSGRARGSYEQYFGPGTRLTVT.

The rearrangement links TRBV5-1 to TRBJ1-2; D perhaps matches TRBD1 (5 bases). The CDR3 covers 14 residues. V lost 1 base and J lost 2, with 9 bases in between. Germline values: CDR1 SGHRS, CDR2 YFSETQ. DNA of the CDR3: TGCGCCAGCAGCTTGAGGGGCGCGAACTATGGCTACACCTTC. Translating it yields CASSLRGANYGYTF.

The V and J genes are TRBV19 and TRBJ1-5; D not resolved. V was shortened by 4 bases and J by 4 bases, with 8 bases between the two germline ends. CDR1 is LNHDA, CDR2 SQIVND, per germline (reference sequence). CDR3 size: 13 residues. DNA of the CDR3: TGTGCCAGTAGTAACGGACTGAATCAGCCCCAGCATTTT. This encodes CASSNGLNQPQHF.

V and J are TRBV5-4 and TRBJ2-7; the match to TRBD2 covers 8 bases. Germline values: CDR1 SGHNT, CDR2 YYREEE (reference sequence). Unmatched junction bases numbered 13, after V lost 2 bases and J lost 9 bases. CDR3 length: 15 residues. The DNA of the CDR3 is TGTGCCAGCAGCTTAATTGGTATCCGGGGGGGCGGGCAGTACTTC. It encodes CASSLIGIRGGGQYF.

This chain connects TRBV7-8 to TRBJ2-5, with D possibly being TRBD1 (5 bases). The CDR3 has 15 amino acids. CDR1 and CDR2 (germline): SGHVS, FQNEAQ. The V gene lost 7 bases and the J gene lost 2 bases, with 17 bases spanning the gap. The CDR3 DNA is TGTGCCAGCACCTCCAGACAGCAGCAGCAAGAGACCCAGTACTTC. This sequence encodes CASTSRQQQQETQYF.

The chain joins TRBV12-5 to TRBJ1-1; D call uncertain. Germline loops: CDR1 LGHNT, CDR2 FRNRAP. This CDR3 is 13 amino acids long. Trimming removed 0 bases from V and 5 bases from J, with 7 bases in between. CDR3 amino acids: CASGLVPGTEAFF. The DNA of the CDR3 is TGTGCTAGTGGTTTGGTACCAGGAACTGAAGCTTTCTTT.

The chain joins TRBV28 to TRBJ2-1; 7 bases align to TRBD2. CDR1 is MDHEN, CDR2 SYDVKM, per germline. V trimming: 5 bases; J trimming: 5 bases; junction bases outside the gene matches: 3. The CDR3 spans 13 residues. The CDR3 DNA follows: TGTGCCAGCAGTCTTCTAGCGGACAATGAGCAGTTCTTC. Amino acids: CASSLLADNEQFF.

CDR3: CSVESPSGTDTQYF. CDR3 DNA: TGCAGCGTTGAAAGTCCTAGCGGCACAGATACGCAGTATTTT. The rearrangement links TRBV29-1 to TRBJ2-3, with D possibly matching TRBD2 (6 bases). The germline V gene encodes CDR1 SQVTM and CDR2 ANQGSEA. V lost 2 bases and J 1 base, leaving 10 bases between the germline ends. The CDR3 contains 14 residues.

This clone was observed once. The CDR3, as DNA: TGTGCCAGCAGCCAGAGGACTAGCGGGAGTGCAGATACGCAGTATTTT. This codes for CASSQRTSGSADTQYF. The rearrangement uses TRBV5-4 and TRBJ2-3, with 13 positions matching TRBD2. Trimming at V came to 4 bases and at J to 4 bases, leaving 6 bases not matched to a gene. There are 16 residues in the CDR3. Germline V gene data show CDR1 as SGHNT and CDR2 as YYREEE (reference sequence).